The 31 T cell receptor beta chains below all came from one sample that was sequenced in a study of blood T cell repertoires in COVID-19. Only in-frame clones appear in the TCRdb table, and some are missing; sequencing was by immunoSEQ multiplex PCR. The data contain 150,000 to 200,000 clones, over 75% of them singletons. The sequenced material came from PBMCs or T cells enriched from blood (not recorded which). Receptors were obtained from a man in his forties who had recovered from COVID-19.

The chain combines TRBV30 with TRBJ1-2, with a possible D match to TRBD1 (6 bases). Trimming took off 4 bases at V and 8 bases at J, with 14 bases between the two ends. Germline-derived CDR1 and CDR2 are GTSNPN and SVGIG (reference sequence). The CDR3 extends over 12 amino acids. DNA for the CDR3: TGTGCCTGGACCCCCGGGGGGCCAGGCTACACCTTC. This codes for CAWTPGGPGYTF.

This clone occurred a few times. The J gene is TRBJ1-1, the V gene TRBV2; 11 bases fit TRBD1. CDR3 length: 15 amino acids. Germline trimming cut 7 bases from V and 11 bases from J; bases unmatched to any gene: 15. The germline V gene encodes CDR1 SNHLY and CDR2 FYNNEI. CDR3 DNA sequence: TGTGCCAGCACTAGGGAGGACAGGGGGCCTAGGAATGCTTTCTTT. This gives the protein CASTREDRGPRNAFF.

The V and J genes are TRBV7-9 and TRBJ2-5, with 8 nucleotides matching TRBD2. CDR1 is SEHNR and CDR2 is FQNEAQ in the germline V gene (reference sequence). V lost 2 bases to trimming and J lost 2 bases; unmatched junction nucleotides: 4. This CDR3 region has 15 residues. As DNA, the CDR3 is TGTGCCAGCAGCTTAACCGGGGGGGCACAAGAGACCCAGTACTTC. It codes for CASSLTGGAQETQYF.

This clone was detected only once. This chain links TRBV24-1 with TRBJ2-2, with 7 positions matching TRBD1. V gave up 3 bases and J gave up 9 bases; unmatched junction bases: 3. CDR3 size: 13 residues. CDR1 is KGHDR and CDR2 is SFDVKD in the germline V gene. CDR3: CATSDAGGRELFF. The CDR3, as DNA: TGTGCCACCAGTGATGCAGGGGGTCGGGAGCTGTTTTTT.

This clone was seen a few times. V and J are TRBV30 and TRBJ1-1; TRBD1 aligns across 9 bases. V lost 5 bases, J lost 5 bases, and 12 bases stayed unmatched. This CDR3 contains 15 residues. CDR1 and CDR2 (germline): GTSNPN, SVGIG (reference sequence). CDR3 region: CAWAKGTGIRTEAFF. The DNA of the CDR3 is TGTGCCTGGGCTAAGGGGACAGGGATTAGGACTGAAGCTTTCTTT. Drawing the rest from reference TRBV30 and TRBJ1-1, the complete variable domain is SQTIHQWPATLVQPVGSPLSLECTVEGTSNPNLYWYRQAAGRGLQLLFYSVGIGQISSEVPQNLSASRPQDRQFILSSKKLLLSDSGFYLCAWAKGTGIRTEAFFGQGTRLTVV.

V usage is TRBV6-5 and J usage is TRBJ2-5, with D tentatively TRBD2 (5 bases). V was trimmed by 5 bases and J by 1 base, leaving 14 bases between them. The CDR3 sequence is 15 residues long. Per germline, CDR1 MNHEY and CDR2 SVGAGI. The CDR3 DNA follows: TGTGCCAGCAGTCACCTCCCGGGGATCCAAGAGACCCAGTACTTC. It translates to CASSHLPGIQETQYF.

The CDR3 loop reads CASGSTVTVPDTQYF. The CDR3 DNA reads as TGTGCTAGTGGTTCTACCGTAACCGTGCCAGATACGCAGTATTTT. This chain links TRBV12-5 with TRBJ2-3, with D unresolved. The CDR3 consists of 15 residues. Germline V gives CDR1 LGHNT, CDR2 FRNRAP. V lost 4 bases and J 4 bases, leaving 15 bases between the germline ends.

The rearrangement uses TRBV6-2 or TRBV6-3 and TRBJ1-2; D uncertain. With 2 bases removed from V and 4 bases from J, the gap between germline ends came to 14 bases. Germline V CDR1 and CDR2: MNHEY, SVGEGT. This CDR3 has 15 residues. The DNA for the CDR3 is TGTGCCAGCAGTTACGGGCCAGGTTCCCCCTATGGCTACACCTTC. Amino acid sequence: CASSYGPGSPYGYTF.

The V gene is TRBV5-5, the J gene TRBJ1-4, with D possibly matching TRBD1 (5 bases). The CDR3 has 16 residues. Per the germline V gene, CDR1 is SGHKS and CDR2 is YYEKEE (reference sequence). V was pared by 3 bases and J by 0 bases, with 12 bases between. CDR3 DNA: TGTGCCAGCAGCTCCAGTGGGGCACCAACTAATGAAAAACTGTTTTTT. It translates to CASSSSGAPTNEKLFF.

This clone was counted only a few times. For the CDR3, the DNA is TGTGCCAGTAGTATAAACAGGAAAGATGGCTACACCTTC. This codes for CASSINRKDGYTF. The chain joins TRBV19 to TRBJ1-2, with D possibly TRBD1 on 5 matching bases. Germline V lookup: CDR1 LNHDA, CDR2 SQIVND (reference sequence). Trimming removed 2 bases at V and 6 bases at J, with 10 bases between. This CDR3 has 13 residues.

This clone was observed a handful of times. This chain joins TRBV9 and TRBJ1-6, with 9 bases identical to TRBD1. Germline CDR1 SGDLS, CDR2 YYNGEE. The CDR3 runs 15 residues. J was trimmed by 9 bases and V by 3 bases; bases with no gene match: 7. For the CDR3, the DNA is TGTGCCAGCAGCGCAGGGACAGGGTTTGGTTCACCCCTCCACTTT. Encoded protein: CASSAGTGFGSPLHF.

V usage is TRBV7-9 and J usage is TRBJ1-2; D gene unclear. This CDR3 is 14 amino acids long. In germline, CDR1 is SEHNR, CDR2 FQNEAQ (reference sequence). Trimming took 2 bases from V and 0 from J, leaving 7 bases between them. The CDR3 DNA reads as TGTGCCAGCAGCTTATCTAAAGCTAACTATGGCTACACCTTC. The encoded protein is CASSLSKANYGYTF.

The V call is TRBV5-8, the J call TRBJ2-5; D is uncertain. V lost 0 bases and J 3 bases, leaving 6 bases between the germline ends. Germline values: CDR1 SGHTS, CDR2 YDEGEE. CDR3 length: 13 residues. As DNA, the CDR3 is TGTGCCAGCAGCTTGGCCCAGGAAGAGACCCAGTACTTC. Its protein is CASSLAQEETQYF.

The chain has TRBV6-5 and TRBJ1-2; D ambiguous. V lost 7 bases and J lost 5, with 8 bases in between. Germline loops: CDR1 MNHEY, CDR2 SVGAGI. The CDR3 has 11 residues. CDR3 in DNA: TGTGCCAGCACGTTTAATTATGGCTACACCTTC. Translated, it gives CASTFNYGYTF.

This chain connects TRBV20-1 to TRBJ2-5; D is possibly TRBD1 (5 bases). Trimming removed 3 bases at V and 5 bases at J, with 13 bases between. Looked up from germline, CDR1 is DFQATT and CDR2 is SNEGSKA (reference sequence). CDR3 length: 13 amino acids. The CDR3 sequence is CSASSGIRETQYF. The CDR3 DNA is TGCAGTGCTAGTTCAGGGATCAGGGAGACCCAGTACTTC.

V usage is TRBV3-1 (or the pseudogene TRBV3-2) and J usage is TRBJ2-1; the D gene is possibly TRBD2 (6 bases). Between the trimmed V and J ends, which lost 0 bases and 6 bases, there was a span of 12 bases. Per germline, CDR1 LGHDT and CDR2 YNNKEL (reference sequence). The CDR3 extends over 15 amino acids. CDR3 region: CASSQDGTPGNEQFF. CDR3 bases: TGTGCCAGCAGCCAAGATGGGACTCCTGGCAATGAGCAGTTCTTC.

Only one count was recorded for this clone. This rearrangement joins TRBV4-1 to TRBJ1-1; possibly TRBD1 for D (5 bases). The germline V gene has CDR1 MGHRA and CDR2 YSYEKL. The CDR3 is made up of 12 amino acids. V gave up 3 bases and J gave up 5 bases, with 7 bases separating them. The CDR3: CASSQQGTEAFF. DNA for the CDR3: TGCGCCAGCAGCCAGCAGGGAACTGAAGCTTTCTTT.

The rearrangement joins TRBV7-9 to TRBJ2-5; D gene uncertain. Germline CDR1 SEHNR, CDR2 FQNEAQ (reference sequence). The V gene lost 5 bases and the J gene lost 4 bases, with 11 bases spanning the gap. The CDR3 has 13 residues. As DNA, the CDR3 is TGTGCCAGCAGCCAAATGGCAGGAGAGACCCAGTACTTC. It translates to CASSQMAGETQYF.

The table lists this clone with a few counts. The CDR3 spells CASAIAGANVLTF. The CDR3 DNA reads TGCGCCAGTGCGATTGCTGGGGCCAACGTCCTGACTTTC. The V and J genes are TRBV5-1 and TRBJ2-6; D is ambiguous. CDR3 length: 13 amino acids. Germline assignment: CDR1 SGHRS and CDR2 YFSETQ. V gave up 8 bases and J gave up 2 bases, with 8 bases separating them.

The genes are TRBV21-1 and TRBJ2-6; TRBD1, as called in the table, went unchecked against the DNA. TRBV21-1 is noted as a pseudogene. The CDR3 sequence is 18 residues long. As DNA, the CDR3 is TGTGCCAGCAGCACCTTGGGCCTGCCGATATATGGGGCCAACGTCCTGACTTTC. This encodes CASSTLGLPIYGANVLTF.

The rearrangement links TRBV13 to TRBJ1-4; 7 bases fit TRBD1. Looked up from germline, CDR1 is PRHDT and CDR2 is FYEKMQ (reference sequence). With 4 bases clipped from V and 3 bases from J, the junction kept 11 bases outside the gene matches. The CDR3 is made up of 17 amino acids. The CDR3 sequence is CASSSGLQGQPNEKLFF. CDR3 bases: TGTGCCAGCAGCTCAGGATTACAGGGGCAACCTAATGAAAAACTGTTTTTT.

This chain's CDR3 is CASSLSGQGKGHEQYF. The CDR3, as DNA: TGCGCCAGCAGTCTCTCAGGACAGGGGAAGGGACACGAGCAGTACTTC. The chain carries TRBV5-1 and TRBJ2-7, with 9 nucleotides matching TRBD1. J gave up 5 bases and V 5 bases, and 14 bases lay outside the gene matches. The CDR3 consists of 16 residues. Germline V gene lookup returns CDR1 SGHRS and CDR2 YFSETQ.

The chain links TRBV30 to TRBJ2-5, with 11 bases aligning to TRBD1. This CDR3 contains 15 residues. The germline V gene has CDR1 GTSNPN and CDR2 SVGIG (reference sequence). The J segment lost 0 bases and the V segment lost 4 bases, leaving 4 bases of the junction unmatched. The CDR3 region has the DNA TGTGCCTGGAATAGGGGACAGGGGGACCAAGAGACCCAGTACTTC. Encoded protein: CAWNRGQGDQETQYF.

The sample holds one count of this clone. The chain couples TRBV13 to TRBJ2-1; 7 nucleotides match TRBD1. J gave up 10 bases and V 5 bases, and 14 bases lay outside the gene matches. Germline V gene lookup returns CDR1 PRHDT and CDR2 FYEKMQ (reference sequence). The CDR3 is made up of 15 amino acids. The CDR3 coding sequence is TGTGCCAGCAGCCCCCCGGCGACAGGGTCGAAGGAGCAGTTCTTC. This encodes CASSPPATGSKEQFF.

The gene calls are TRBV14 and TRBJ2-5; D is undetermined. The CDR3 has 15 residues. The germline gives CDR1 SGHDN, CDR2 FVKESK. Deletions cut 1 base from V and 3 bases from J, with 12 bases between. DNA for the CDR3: TGTGCCAGCAGCCAAGGAGGCCAGAAGAAAGAGACCCAGTACTTC. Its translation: CASSQGGQKKETQYF.

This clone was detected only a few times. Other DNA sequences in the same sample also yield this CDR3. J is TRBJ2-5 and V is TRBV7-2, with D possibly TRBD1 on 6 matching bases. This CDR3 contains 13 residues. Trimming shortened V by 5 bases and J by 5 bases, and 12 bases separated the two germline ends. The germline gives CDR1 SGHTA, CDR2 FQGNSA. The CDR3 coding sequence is TGTGCCAGCAGCCCCACCCAGGGGGAGACCCAGTACTTC. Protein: CASSPTQGETQYF.

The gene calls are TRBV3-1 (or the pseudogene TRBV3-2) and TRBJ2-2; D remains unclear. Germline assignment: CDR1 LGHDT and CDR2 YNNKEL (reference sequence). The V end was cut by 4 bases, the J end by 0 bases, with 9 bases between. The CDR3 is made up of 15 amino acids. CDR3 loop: CASSLPGANTGELFF. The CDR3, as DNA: TGTGCCAGCAGCCTCCCCGGAGCGAACACCGGGGAGCTGTTTTTT.

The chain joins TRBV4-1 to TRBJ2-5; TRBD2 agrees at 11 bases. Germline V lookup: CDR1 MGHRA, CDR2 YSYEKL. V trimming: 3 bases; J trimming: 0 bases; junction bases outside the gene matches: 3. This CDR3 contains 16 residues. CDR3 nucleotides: TGCGCCAGCAGCCAGGGACTAGCGGTGTACCAAGAGACCCAGTACTTC. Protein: CASSQGLAVYQETQYF.

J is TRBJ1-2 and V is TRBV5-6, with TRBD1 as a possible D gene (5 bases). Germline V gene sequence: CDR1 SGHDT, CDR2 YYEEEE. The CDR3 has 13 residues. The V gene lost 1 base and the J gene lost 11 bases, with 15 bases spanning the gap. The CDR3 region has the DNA TGTGCCAGCAGCTTGCCCCCAGCAGGGACTTACACCTTC. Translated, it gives CASSLPPAGTYTF.

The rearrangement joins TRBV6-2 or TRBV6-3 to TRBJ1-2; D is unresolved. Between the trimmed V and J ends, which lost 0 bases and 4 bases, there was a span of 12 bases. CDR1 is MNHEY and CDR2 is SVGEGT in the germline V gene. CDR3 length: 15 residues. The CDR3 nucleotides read TGTGCCAGCAGTTACTCCTCCCCCACAGTCTATGGCTACACCTTC. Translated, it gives CASSYSSPTVYGYTF.

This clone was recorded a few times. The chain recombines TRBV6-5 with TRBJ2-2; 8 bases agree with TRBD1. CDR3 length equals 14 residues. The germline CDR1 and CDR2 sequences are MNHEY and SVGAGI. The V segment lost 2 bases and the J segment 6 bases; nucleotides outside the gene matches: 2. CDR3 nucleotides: TGTGCCAGCAGTTACCTACAGGGGGCCGGGGAGCTGTTTTTT. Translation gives CASSYLQGAGELFF.